These T cell receptor beta chains were read from a single sample in a study of regulatory T cells in long-lasting Graves disease. TCRdb ran MiXCR on the multiplex PCR reads and lists one entry per CDR3 protein. Of around 450,000 distinct CDR3 sequences listed, approximately 15% are singletons. A further study also used this sample, focusing on T cells in Graves' hyperthyroidism and ophthalmopathy.

The material was peripheral blood mononuclear cells (PBMCs), obtained at new diagnosis, from a patient treated with antithyroid drugs. These receptors were taken from a middle-aged woman with Graves disease. The CDR3 runs from the conserved cysteine through the conserved F or W. Size values are once, few and many counts, or a class for expanded clones, and some rows have none.

j_call,v_call,clone_size,cdr3_aa
TRBJ2-7,TRBV5-5,many,CASSLAFEQYF
TRBJ2-1,TRBV6-1,many,CASSHGLAGGSYNEQFF
TRBJ2-7,TRBV2,many,CASVVSYEQYF
TRBJ2-5,TRBV12-3/TRBV12-4,many,CASSWSLDRGLGETQYF
TRBJ2-2,TRBV10-1,.,CASSSGTQTGELFF
TRBJ2-1,TRBV6-2/TRBV6-3,many,CASSSTGGESYNEQFF
TRBJ2-7,TRBV10-3,many,CAISVSQGTSGSGEQYF
TRBJ2-3,TRBV7-2,few,CASSRLAVTTDTQYF
TRBJ2-1,TRBV2,many,CASSEAPDEQFF
TRBJ1-2,TRBV30,few,CAWSLSDYGYTF
TRBJ2-2,TRBV6-2/TRBV6-3,few,CASGGEATGELFF
TRBJ2-5,TRBV20-1,many,CSATPEQVQETQYF
TRBJ2-3,TRBV18,few,CASSVTEGTDTQYF
TRBJ2-7,TRBV6-2/TRBV6-3,many,CASSKTGQSYEQYF
TRBJ2-2,TRBV19,.,CASSLFLPRQTGLGNTGELFF
TRBJ2-1,TRBV7-3,many,CASSLEGGNWNEQFF
TRBJ1-4,TRBV19,many,CASSATFRGRNEKLFF
TRBJ2-3,TRBV28,many,CASSLDPMPEYF
TRBJ2-5,TRBV5-7,.,CASSRQHWETQYF
TRBJ2-5,TRBV5-1,few,CASTGQQETQYF
TRBJ2-3,TRBV20-1,few,CSAGKREIVSLWGTDTQYF
TRBJ2-3,TRBV7-3,many,CASSLTGGSADTQYF
TRBJ2-7,TRBV29-1,many,CSVETPGQGTYEQYF
TRBJ2-3,TRBV15,few,CATSAPSGRARDTQYF
TRBJ2-7,TRBV28,many,CASSYGTEQYF
TRBJ2-2,TRBV3-1,few,CASSRGQGGRFGELFF